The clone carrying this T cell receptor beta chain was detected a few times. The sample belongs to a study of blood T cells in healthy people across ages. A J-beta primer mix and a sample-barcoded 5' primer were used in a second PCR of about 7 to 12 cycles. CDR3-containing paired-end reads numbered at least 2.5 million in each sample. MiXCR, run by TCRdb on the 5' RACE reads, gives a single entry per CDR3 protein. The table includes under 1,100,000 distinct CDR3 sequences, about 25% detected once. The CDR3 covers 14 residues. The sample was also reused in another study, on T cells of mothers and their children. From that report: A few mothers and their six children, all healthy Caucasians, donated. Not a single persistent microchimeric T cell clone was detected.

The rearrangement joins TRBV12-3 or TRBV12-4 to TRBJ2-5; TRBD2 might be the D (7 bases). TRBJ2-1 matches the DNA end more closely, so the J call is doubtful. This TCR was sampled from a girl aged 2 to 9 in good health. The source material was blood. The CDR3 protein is CASSFGGHGNEQFF. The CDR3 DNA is TGTGCCAGCAGTTTCGGGGGGCACGGCAATGAGCAGTTCTTC.